A single sample gave rise to the 27 T cell receptor beta chains below, sequenced in a study of blood T cell repertoires in COVID-19. Assay: immunoSEQ multiplex PCR; the TCRdb copy retains only in-frame clones and omits some. The data contain under 200,000 clones, around 90% of them singletons. The specimen sequenced was peripheral blood. Receptor source: a man aged 50 to 59 with acute or convalescent COVID-19.

This chain uses TRBV6-2 or TRBV6-3 with TRBJ1-1; 7 bases align to TRBD1. This CDR3 has 14 residues. Germline V gene lookup returns CDR1 MNHEY and CDR2 SVGEGT. The V and J ends lost 5 bases and 4 bases, in that order; junction bases with no gene match: 7. The CDR3, as DNA: TGTGCCAGCAGTGACCGACAGGGTAGCACTGAAGCTTTCTTT. Protein: CASSDRQGSTEAFF.

The chain employs TRBV9 and TRBJ2-6, with a tentative D call TRBD2 (6 bases). V was clipped by 2 bases and J by 0 bases, with 15 bases between them. There are 18 residues in the CDR3. The germline CDR1 and CDR2 sequences are SGDLS and YYNGEE. The CDR3 region has the DNA TGTGCCAGCAGCGTGGGGGGTTGGACAAACTCTGGGGCCAACGTCCTGACTTTC. It encodes CASSVGGWTNSGANVLTF.

The V call is TRBV3-1 (or the pseudogene TRBV3-2), the J call TRBJ2-7, with no clear D. CDR1 LGHDT and CDR2 YNNKEL come from the germline V gene (reference sequence). Trimming cost V 2 bases and J 0 bases, with 8 bases left between them. The length of the CDR3 is 14 residues. This CDR3 reads CASSQMVSSYEQYF. CDR3 DNA: TGTGCCAGCAGCCAAATGGTCAGCTCCTACGAGCAGTACTTC.

This clone was seen once. This rearrangement joins TRBV19 to TRBJ2-7; 14 nucleotides align to TRBD2. Germline values: CDR1 LNHDA, CDR2 SQIVND (reference sequence). This CDR3 comprises 17 residues. Germline trimming cut 4 bases from V and 4 bases from J; bases unmatched to any gene: 9. CDR3 coding DNA: TGTGCCAGTAGTAAGGGACTAGCGGGAGTAATGATGTACGAGCAGTACTTC. It specifies CASSKGLAGVMMYEQYF.

This chain uses TRBV10-3 with TRBJ2-5, with D perhaps matching TRBD1 (6 bases). Germline CDR1 reads ENHRY; CDR2 reads SYGVKD. The CDR3 extends over 14 amino acids. V dropped 3 bases and J dropped 2 bases, with 10 bases sitting between them. DNA of the CDR3: TGTGCCATCAGTGATAAGGGGGAGCAAGAGACCCAGTACTTC. This encodes CAISDKGEQETQYF.

The chain combines TRBV11-2 with TRBJ2-5, with 11 bases matching TRBD2. V shed 5 bases, J shed 6 bases, and the junction held 8 bases outside the gene matches. The CDR3 is made up of 15 amino acids. Germline CDR1 SGHAT, CDR2 FQNNGV. The CDR3 DNA sequence: TGTGCCAGCAGCGATAGCGGGGGGGCTACTAAGACCCAGTACTTC. It encodes CASSDSGGATKTQYF.

This chain uses TRBV9 with TRBJ2-2; tentatively, D is TRBD1 (5 bases). CDR3 size: 13 residues. The V gene lost 6 bases and the J gene lost 5 bases, with 11 bases spanning the gap. Germline lookup yields CDR1 SGDLS and CDR2 YYNGEE. The CDR3 protein is CASNLGATGELFF. The DNA of the CDR3 is TGTGCCAGCAACCTAGGGGCAACCGGGGAGCTGTTTTTT.

This chain uses TRBV28 with TRBJ1-4; unclear D gene. Germline V gene data show CDR1 as MDHEN and CDR2 as SYDVKM. This CDR3 has 15 residues. V dropped 5 bases and J dropped 7 bases, with 17 bases sitting between them. The CDR3 sequence: CASSPDTYRGEKLFF. CDR3 bases: TGTGCCAGCAGTCCAGACACCTACCGGGGTGAAAAACTGTTTTTT.

About this clone: The junction does not match germline at one end; this may be a read error. This chain joins TRBV2 and TRBJ2-3; 10 nucleotides agree with TRBD2. This CDR3 contains 15 residues. The germline V gene has CDR1 SNHLY and CDR2 FYNNEI. The CDR3 DNA reads TGTGCCAGCAGGGAAGCGGGAGGGCGCCCAGATACGCAGTATTTT. Translated: CASREAGGRPDTQYF. Complete variable domain (other parts from reference TRBV2 and TRBJ2-3): EPEVTQTPSHQVTQMGQEVILRCVPISNHLYFYWYRQILGQKVEFLVSFYNNEISEKSEIFDDQFSVERPDGSNFTLKIRSTKLEDSAMYFCASREAGGRPDTQYFGPGTRLTVL.

The V call is TRBV5-8, the J call TRBJ1-3; no reliable D call. V gave up 0 bases and J gave up 5 bases, with 15 bases separating them. The CDR3 spans 16 residues. Germline-derived CDR1 and CDR2 are SGHTS and YDEGEE. CDR3 in DNA: TGTGCCAGCAGCTTGGAATTTTCGGGGAAACGAAACACCATATATTTT. This sequence encodes CASSLEFSGKRNTIYF.

The chain links TRBV5-1 to TRBJ2-1, with a tentative D call TRBD2 (6 bases). CDR3 length equals 12 residues. Germline V gives CDR1 SGHRS, CDR2 YFSETQ. Trimming removed 3 bases at V and 10 bases at J, with 11 bases between. This CDR3 is CASSSGVWEQFF. For the CDR3, the DNA is TGCGCCAGCAGCTCGGGAGTTTGGGAGCAGTTCTTC. Drawing the rest from reference TRBV5-1 and TRBJ2-1, the complete variable domain is KAGVTQTPRYLIKTRGQQVTLSCSPISGHRSVSWYQQTPGQGLQFLFEYFSETQRNKGNFPGRFSGRQFSNSRSEMNVSTLELGDSALYLCASSSGVWEQFFGPGTRLTVL.

The chain combines TRBV19 with TRBJ2-7; 10 bases map to TRBD2. Germline loops: CDR1 LNHDA, CDR2 SQIVND (reference sequence). The J segment lost 7 bases and the V segment lost 5 bases, leaving 14 bases of the junction unmatched. The CDR3 totals 16 residues. The CDR3 here is CASSPVAGGGKREQYF. The CDR3 region has the DNA TGTGCCAGTAGTCCGGTAGCGGGAGGAGGCAAAAGGGAGCAGTACTTC.

The rearrangement links TRBV7-2 to TRBJ1-4; a weak D match, TRBD1 (6 bases). Trimming took 5 bases from V and 7 from J, leaving 17 bases between them. This CDR3 has 15 amino acids. Germline CDR1 and CDR2: SGHTA and FQGNSA. The CDR3 loop reads CASSRAGGAVEKLFF. CDR3 DNA: TGTGCCAGCAGCCGCGCGGGGGGGGCGGTTGAAAAACTGTTTTTT.

The V and J genes are TRBV3-1 (or the pseudogene TRBV3-2) and TRBJ2-1; D is undetermined. The germline CDR1 and CDR2 sequences are LGHDT and YNNKEL (reference sequence). The germline V and J ends were trimmed by 1 base and 5 bases, with 9 bases remaining between them. This CDR3 region has 14 residues. The CDR3 DNA sequence: TGTGCCAGCAGCCAAGCCGTGCACAACAATGAGCAGTTCTTC. Its protein is CASSQAVHNNEQFF.

This rearrangement joins TRBV5-1 to TRBJ2-1, with a weak D call TRBD1 (6 bases). The germline V gene has CDR1 SGHRS and CDR2 YFSETQ. Trimming cost V 3 bases and J 7 bases, with 14 bases left between them. This CDR3 has 14 residues. The CDR3 is CASSSAGELNEQFF. CDR3 nucleotide sequence: TGCGCCAGCAGCTCGGCAGGGGAACTTAATGAGCAGTTCTTC.

The rearrangement uses TRBV10-3 and TRBJ1-1, with D possibly TRBD1 on 5 matching bases. V was clipped by 6 bases and J by 0 bases, with 11 bases between them. Germline assignment: CDR1 ENHRY and CDR2 SYGVKD. This CDR3 has 14 amino acids. In DNA form, the CDR3 reads TGTGCCATCAGAAGCGACAGCTTGAACACTGAAGCTTTCTTT. Protein product: CAIRSDSLNTEAFF.

The chain employs TRBV28 and TRBJ1-2; D not resolved. CDR1 and CDR2 from the germline V gene are MDHEN and SYDVKM. The CDR3 has 13 amino acids. V was pared by 8 bases and J by 7 bases, with 17 bases between. The CDR3 loop is CASWSLRLGGYTF. The DNA for the CDR3 is TGTGCCAGCTGGAGTTTACGTTTAGGTGGCTACACCTTC.

V usage is TRBV27 and J usage is TRBJ2-3, with D possibly being TRBD2 (6 bases). The ends were cut back, 3 bases at V and 5 bases at J, with 9 bases in the middle. Germline loops: CDR1 MNHEY, CDR2 SMNVEV (reference sequence). The CDR3 is made up of 13 amino acids. CDR3 sequence (DNA): TGTGCCAGCAGTTTCGGTAGCGGAGATACGCAGTATTTT. Its translation is CASSFGSGDTQYF.

This clone was observed a single time. This chain joins TRBV9 and TRBJ2-3; TRBD2 might be the D (5 bases). CDR1 is SGDLS and CDR2 is YYNGEE in the germline V gene. CDR3 length: 16 amino acids. Trimming took 3 bases from V and 2 from J, leaving 16 bases between them. DNA of the CDR3: TGTGCCAGCAGCGCCTCCGGGAAGGGAAACACAGATACGCAGTATTTT. Its protein product is CASSASGKGNTDTQYF.

The chain couples TRBV9 to TRBJ1-1, with D hard to call. The germline V and J ends were trimmed by 5 bases and 8 bases, with 16 bases remaining between them. In germline, CDR1 is SGDLS, CDR2 YYNGEE. This CDR3 contains 13 residues. CDR3 DNA sequence: TGTGCCAGCAGGCCAATGGGAGGGCTCGAAGCTTTCTTT. Protein sequence: CASRPMGGLEAFF. Full variable domain (remainder filled in from reference TRBV9 and TRBJ1-1): DSGVTQTPKHLITATGQRVTLRCSPRSGDLSVYWYQQSLDQGLQFLIQYYNGEERAKGNILERFSAQQFPDLHSELNLSSLELGDSALYFCASRPMGGLEAFFGQGTRLTVV.

The V and J genes are TRBV3-1 (or the pseudogene TRBV3-2) and TRBJ2-7, with 12 bases lining up with TRBD2. CDR3 length equals 15 residues. V was clipped by 1 base and J by 9 bases; unmatched bases: 7. Germline values: CDR1 LGHDT, CDR2 YNNKEL (reference sequence). CDR3 sequence: CASSQGTSGNRVQYF. The CDR3 DNA reads TGTGCCAGCAGCCAAGGGACTAGCGGGAACCGGGTGCAGTACTTC.

This clone showed up just once. The rearrangement links TRBV7-2 to TRBJ1-6; D uncertain. Trimming removed 5 bases at V and 7 bases at J, with 9 bases between. There are 13 residues in the CDR3. Germline-derived CDR1 and CDR2 are SGHTA and FQGNSA. Here the CDR3 reads CASSVQRNSPLHF. CDR3 bases: TGTGCCAGCAGCGTTCAGCGGAATTCACCCCTCCACTTT.

This chain connects TRBV4-3 to TRBJ2-3; 9 nucleotides match TRBD2. The CDR3 covers 14 residues. Germline V gene data show CDR1 as LGHNA and CDR2 as YSLEER. V shed 1 base, J shed 8 bases, and the junction held 4 bases outside the gene matches. CDR3 protein: CASSQASGVITQYF. As DNA, the CDR3 is TGCGCCAGCAGCCAAGCTAGCGGGGTAATTACGCAGTATTTT.

The CDR3 region is CASSLGQAGDEKLFF. DNA for the CDR3: TGTGCCAGCTCACTAGGACAGGCTGGTGATGAAAAACTGTTTTTT. The chain couples TRBV18 to TRBJ1-4; 7 bases agree with TRBD1. Germline V gives CDR1 KGHSH, CDR2 LQKENI. The CDR3 spans 15 residues. The V and J ends lost 4 bases and 6 bases, in that order; junction bases with no gene match: 8.

V and J are TRBV7-3 and TRBJ2-1, with TRBD2 matching 9 bases. This CDR3 is built from 17 residues. V trimming: 6 bases; J trimming: 7 bases; junction bases outside the gene matches: 16. CDR1 is SGHTA and CDR2 is FQGTGA in the germline V gene. The DNA for the CDR3 is TGTGCCAGCAGTAAAGGAGGGAGCGGGAGGTCAGGGAATGAGCAGTTCTTC. Protein product: CASSKGGSGRSGNEQFF.

For the CDR3, the DNA is TGTGCCAGCAGTGCTGCCAGGGAAAGCTCTGGGGCCAACGTCCTGACTTTC. Amino acids: CASSAARESSGANVLTF. V is TRBV2 and J is TRBJ2-6, with D perhaps TRBD1 (5 bases). The CDR3 spans 17 residues. Germline V lookup: CDR1 SNHLY, CDR2 FYNNEI. V lost 4 bases, J lost 0 bases, and 13 bases lay in between.

This chain uses TRBV4-2 with TRBJ1-5; D is unresolved. There are 14 residues in the CDR3. Trimming cost V 0 bases and J 7 bases, with 10 bases left between them. Germline V CDR1 and CDR2: LGHNA, YNFKEQ. The CDR3: CASSQERVGQPQHF. The CDR3 nucleotides are TGTGCCAGCAGCCAAGAGAGGGTGGGGCAGCCCCAGCATTTT.